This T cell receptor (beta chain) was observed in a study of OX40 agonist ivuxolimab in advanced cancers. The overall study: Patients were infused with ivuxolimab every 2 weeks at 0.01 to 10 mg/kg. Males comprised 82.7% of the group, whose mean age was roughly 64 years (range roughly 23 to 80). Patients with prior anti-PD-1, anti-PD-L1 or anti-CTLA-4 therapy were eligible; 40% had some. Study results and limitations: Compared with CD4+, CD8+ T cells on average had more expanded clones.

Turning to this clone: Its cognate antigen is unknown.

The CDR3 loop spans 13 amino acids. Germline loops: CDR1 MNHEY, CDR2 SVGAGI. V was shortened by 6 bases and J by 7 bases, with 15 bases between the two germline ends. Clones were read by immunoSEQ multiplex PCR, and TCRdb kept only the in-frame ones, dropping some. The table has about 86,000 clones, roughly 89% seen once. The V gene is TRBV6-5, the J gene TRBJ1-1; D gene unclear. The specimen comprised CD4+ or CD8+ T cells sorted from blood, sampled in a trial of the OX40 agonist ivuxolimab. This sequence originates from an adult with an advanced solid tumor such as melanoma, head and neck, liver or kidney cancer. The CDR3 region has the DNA TGTGCCAGCAGCCCCGGACGGGATCTTGAAGCTTTCTTT. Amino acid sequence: CASSPGRDLEAFF.